These 7 T cell receptor beta chains were all obtained from the same sample, sequenced in a study of blood T cell repertoires in COVID-19. Clones were sequenced by immunoSEQ multiplex PCR, and TCRdb holds only the in-frame ones, with some missing. The data contain some 81,000 clones, 90% to 95% of them seen just once; the ten biggest clones take up roughly 4.7%. Sequencing input: peripheral blood. These receptors were collected from a human donor with active COVID-19. The donor label of this sample is uncertain.

The chain recombines TRBV4-1 with TRBJ2-4, with TRBD2 as a possible D gene (5 bases). V lost 2 bases and J lost 8, with 19 bases in between. The CDR3 is 16 residues long. Germline CDR1 and CDR2: MGHRA and YSYEKL. The CDR3 DNA reads as TGCGCCAGCAGCCAAATCTGGGCGGGCTTAACGGACATTCAGTACTTC. As protein: CASSQIWAGLTDIQYF.

CDR3 in amino acids: CASSSRNGRDEQFF. The CDR3 region has the DNA TGTGCCAGCAGCTCTAGAAACGGGAGGGATGAGCAGTTCTTC. The genes are TRBV6-5 and TRBJ2-1; 8 bases line up with TRBD2. Trimming cost V 6 bases and J 8 bases; bases outside gene matches: 9. The CDR3 is 14 residues long. CDR1 and CDR2 (germline): MNHEY, SVGAGI.

The chain joins TRBV4-3 to TRBJ2-3; D not resolved. Germline loops: CDR1 LGHNA, CDR2 YSLEER. V shed 0 bases and J shed 2 bases, with 9 bases lying between them. The CDR3 extends over 15 amino acids. CDR3 amino acids: CASSQDGRNTDTQYF. The DNA of the CDR3 is TGCGCCAGCAGCCAAGATGGCAGGAACACAGATACGCAGTATTTT.

V gene TRBV5-1 combines with J gene TRBJ2-1; 11 nucleotides agree with TRBD1. CDR1 and CDR2 from the germline V gene are SGHRS and YFSETQ. V lost 0 bases and J lost 5; bases outside the gene matches: 1. CDR3 size: 15 residues. The CDR3 here is CASSLEGQGDNEQFF. CDR3 nucleotides: TGCGCCAGCAGCTTGGAGGGACAGGGGGACAATGAGCAGTTCTTC.

The chain carries TRBV21-1 and TRBJ2-5; the table calls TRBD1, which could not be checked here. TRBV21-1 is reported as a pseudogene. CDR3 length: 14 amino acids. CDR3 residues: CASQPPDRWETQYF. In DNA, the CDR3 is TGTGCCAGCCAACCCCCAGACAGGTGGGAGACCCAGTACTTC.

The rearrangement joins TRBV11-3 to TRBJ2-3, with 13 nucleotides matching TRBD2. CDR1 is SGHNT and CDR2 is YENEEA in the germline V gene. This CDR3 has 17 amino acids. The J segment lost 5 bases and the V segment lost 5 bases, leaving 10 bases of the junction unmatched. The CDR3 loop reads CASSPGLAGAQVDTQYF. The CDR3 DNA follows: TGTGCCAGCAGCCCAGGACTAGCGGGGGCGCAGGTAGATACGCAGTATTTT.

This chain links TRBV5-1 with TRBJ1-3, with D perhaps matching TRBD1 (5 bases). Trimming pared 3 bases from V and 2 bases from J, leaving 15 bases between. CDR3 length: 16 amino acids. CDR1 SGHRS and CDR2 YFSETQ come from the germline V gene. DNA for the CDR3: TGCGCCAGCAGCTATTTGGTTGGAGGGGCTGGAAACACCATATATTTT. It translates to CASSYLVGGAGNTIYF.